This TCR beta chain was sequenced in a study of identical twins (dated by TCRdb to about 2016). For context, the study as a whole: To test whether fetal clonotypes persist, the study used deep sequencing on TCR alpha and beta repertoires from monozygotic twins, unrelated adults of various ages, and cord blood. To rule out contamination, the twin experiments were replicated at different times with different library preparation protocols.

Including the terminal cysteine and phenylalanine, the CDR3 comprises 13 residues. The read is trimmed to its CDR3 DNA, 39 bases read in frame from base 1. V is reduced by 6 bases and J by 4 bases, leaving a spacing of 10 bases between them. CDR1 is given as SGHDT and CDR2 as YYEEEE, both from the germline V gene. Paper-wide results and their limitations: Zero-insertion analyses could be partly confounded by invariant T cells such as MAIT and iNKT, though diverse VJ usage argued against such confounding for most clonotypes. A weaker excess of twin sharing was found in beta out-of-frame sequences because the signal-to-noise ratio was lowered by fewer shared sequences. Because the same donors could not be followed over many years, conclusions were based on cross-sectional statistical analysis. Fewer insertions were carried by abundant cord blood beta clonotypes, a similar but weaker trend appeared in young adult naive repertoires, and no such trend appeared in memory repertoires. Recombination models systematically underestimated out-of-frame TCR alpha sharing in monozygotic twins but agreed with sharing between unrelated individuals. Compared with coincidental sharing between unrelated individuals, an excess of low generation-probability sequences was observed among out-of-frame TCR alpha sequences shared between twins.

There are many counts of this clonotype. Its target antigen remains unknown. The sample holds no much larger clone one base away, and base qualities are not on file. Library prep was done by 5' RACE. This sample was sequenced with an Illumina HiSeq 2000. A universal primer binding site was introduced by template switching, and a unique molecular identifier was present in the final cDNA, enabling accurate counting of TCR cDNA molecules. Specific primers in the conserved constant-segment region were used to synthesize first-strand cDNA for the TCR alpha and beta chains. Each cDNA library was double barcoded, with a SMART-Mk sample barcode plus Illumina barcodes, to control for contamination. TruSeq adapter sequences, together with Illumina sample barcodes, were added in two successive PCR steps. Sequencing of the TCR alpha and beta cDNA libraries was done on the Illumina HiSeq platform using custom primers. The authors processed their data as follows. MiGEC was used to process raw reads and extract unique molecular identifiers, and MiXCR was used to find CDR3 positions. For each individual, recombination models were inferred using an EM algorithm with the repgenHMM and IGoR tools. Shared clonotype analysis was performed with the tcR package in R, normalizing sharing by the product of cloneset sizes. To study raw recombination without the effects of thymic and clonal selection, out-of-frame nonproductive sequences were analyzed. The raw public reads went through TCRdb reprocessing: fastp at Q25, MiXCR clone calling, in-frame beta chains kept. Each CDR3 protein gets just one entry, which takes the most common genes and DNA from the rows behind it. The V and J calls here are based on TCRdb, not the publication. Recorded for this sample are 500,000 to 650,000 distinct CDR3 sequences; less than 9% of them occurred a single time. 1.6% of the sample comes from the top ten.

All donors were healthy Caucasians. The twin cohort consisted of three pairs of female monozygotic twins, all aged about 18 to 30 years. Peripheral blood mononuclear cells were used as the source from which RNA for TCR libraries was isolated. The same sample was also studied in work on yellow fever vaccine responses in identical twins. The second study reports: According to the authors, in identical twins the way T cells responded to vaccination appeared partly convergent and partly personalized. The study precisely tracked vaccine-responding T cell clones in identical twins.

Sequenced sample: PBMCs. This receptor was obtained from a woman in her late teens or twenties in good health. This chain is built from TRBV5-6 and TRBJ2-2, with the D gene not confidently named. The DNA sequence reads TGTGCCAGCACCCTTTGGACCACCGGGGAGCTGTTTTTT. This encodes CASTLWTTGELFF.